Presented here are 6 T cell receptor beta chains from one specimen sequenced in a study of blood T cells in healthy people across ages. The use of a sample-barcoded 5' primer and a J-beta primer mix characterized a second PCR of about 6 to 11 cycles. TCRdb recomputed calls from the 5' RACE reads with MiXCR, one row per CDR3 protein. The sample lists under 1 million distinct CDR3 sequences, around 43% occurring once. Sequencing was done on a sample of blood. These receptors all come from a man aged 55 to 70 in good health.

This rearrangement joins TRBV5-5 to TRBJ1-2; 10 nucleotides align to TRBD1. The germline V gene has CDR1 SGHKS and CDR2 YYEKEE (reference sequence). Trimming removed 4 bases from V and 4 bases from J; junction bases left unmatched: 10. The CDR3 contains 16 residues. In DNA form, the CDR3 reads TGTGCCAGCAGCAAAGAGACCGGGACAGGGGTCTATGGCTACACCTTC. Protein: CASSKETGTGVYGYTF.

In this sample, this clonotype turned up a few times. This chain uses TRBV5-1 with TRBJ2-7, with a possible D match to TRBD2 (7 bases). CDR3 length: 13 amino acids. The ends were cut back, 3 bases at V and 6 bases at J, with 13 bases in the middle. Germline loops: CDR1 SGHRS, CDR2 YFSETQ. The DNA of the CDR3 is TGCGCCAGCAGCTGGGGCGGGGGCTTCGAGCAGTACTTC. Translation: CASSWGGGFEQYF.

The CDR3 DNA is TGTGCCAGCATGACAGGGGATAACTATGGCTACACCTTC. This sequence encodes CASMTGDNYGYTF. The V gene is TRBV6-1, the J gene TRBJ1-2; TRBD1 aligns across 8 bases. Germline-derived CDR1 and CDR2 are MNHNS and SASEGT. This CDR3 comprises 13 residues. V shed 7 bases and J 1 base; nucleotides not matched to a gene: 2.

This rearrangement joins TRBV30 to TRBJ2-2; no reliable D call. CDR3 length equals 13 residues. The germline gives CDR1 GTSNPN, CDR2 SVGIG (reference sequence). Trimming removed 1 base from V and 7 bases from J, with 10 bases in between. CDR3 bases: TGTGCCTGGAGTGCGGTGAGCCGCGGGGAGCTGTTTTTT. Amino acids: CAWSAVSRGELFF.

The V call is TRBV5-1, the J call TRBJ2-3; the D is unclear. The germline V gene encodes CDR1 SGHRS and CDR2 YFSETQ. This CDR3 has 16 amino acids. Trimming removed 0 bases from V and 2 bases from J, with 13 bases in between. CDR3 nucleotide sequence: TGCGCCAGCAGCTTGGATAGCCGACGGGCCACAGATACGCAGTATTTT. Its translation is CASSLDSRRATDTQYF.

CDR3 amino acids: CASSETQGGNTEAFF. The CDR3 DNA reads TGTGCCAGCAGTGAAACCCAGGGGGGGAACACTGAAGCTTTCTTT. This chain joins TRBV25-1 and TRBJ1-1, with 7 bases lining up with TRBD1. The CDR3 loop spans 15 amino acids. The junction had 4 bases not matched to a gene; V was cut back by 2 bases and J by 1 base. CDR1 is MGHDK and CDR2 is SYGVNS in the germline V gene. The entire variable domain, with the rest obtained from reference TRBV25-1 and TRBJ1-1, is as follows: EADIYQTPRYLVIGTGKKITLECSQTMGHDKMYWYQQDPGMELHLIHYSYGVNSTEKGDLSSESTVSRIRTEHFPLTLESARPSHTSQYLCASSETQGGNTEAFFGQGTRLTVV.